This T cell receptor beta chain was documented in a study of immune evolution from preneoplasia to lung adenocarcinoma. CDR3 length: 16 amino acids. CDR1 MGHRA and CDR2 YSYEKL come from the germline V gene. The V and J ends lost 0 bases and 0 bases respectively, with 12 bases between them. The table came from immunoSEQ multiplex PCR; TCRdb's copy has only in-frame clones and leaves some out. The data show 15,000 to 20,000 clones, 80% to 90% seen once. The source material was FFPE invasive lung adenocarcinoma tissue. The sequence was obtained from a person aged 70 to 85 with invasive lung adenocarcinoma. V usage is TRBV4-1 and J usage is TRBJ2-7, with a possible D match to TRBD1 (5 bases). CDR3 nucleotide sequence: TGCGCCAGCAGCCAAGAGGGGCCGGTGAGCTCCTACGAGCAGTACTTC. It translates to CASSQEGPVSSYEQYF.